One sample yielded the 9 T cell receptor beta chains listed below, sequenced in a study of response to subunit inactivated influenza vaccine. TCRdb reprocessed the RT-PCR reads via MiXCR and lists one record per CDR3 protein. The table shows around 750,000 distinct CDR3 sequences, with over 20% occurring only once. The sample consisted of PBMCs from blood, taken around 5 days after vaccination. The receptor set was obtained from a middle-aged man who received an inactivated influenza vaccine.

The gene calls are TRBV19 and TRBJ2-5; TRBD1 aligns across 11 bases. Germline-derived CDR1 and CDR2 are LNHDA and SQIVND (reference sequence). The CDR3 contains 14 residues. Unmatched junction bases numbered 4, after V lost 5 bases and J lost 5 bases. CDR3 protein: CASSQDRGPETQYF. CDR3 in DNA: TGTGCCAGTAGTCAGGACAGGGGGCCGGAGACCCAGTACTTC.

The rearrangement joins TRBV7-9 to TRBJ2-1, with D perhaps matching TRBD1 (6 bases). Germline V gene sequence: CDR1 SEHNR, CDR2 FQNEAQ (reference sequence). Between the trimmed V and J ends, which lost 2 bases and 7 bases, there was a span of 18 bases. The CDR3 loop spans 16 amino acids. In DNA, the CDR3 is TGTGCCAGCAGCTTATTGGGTCAGGGGCTGGGTAATGAGCAGTTCTTC. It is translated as CASSLLGQGLGNEQFF.

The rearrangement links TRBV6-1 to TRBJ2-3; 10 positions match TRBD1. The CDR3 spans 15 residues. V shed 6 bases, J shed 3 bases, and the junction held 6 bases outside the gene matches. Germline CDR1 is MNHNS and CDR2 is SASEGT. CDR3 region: CASRETGGATDTQYF. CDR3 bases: TGTGCCAGCAGGGAGACAGGGGGCGCGACAGATACGCAGTATTTT.

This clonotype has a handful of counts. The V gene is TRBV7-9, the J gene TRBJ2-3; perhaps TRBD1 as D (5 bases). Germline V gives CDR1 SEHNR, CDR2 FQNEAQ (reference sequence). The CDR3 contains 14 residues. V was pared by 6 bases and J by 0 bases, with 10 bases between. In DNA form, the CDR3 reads TGTGCCAGCAGACAGGACGCTAGCACAGATACGCAGTATTTT. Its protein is CASRQDASTDTQYF.

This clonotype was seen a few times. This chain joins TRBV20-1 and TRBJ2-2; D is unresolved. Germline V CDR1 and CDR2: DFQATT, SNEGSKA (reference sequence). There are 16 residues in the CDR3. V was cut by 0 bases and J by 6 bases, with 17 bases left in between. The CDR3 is CSARDWKKGQAGELFF. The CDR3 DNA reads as TGCAGTGCTAGAGATTGGAAGAAGGGCCAAGCCGGGGAGCTGTTTTTT.

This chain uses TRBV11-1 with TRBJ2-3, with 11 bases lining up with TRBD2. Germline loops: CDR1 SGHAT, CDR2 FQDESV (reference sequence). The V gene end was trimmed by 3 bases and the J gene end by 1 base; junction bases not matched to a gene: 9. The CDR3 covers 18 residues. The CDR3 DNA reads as TGTGCCAGCAGCTTCCCTAGTGGGACTAGCGGCCGCACAGATACGCAGTATTTT. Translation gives CASSFPSGTSGRTDTQYF.

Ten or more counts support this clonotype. The CDR3 sequence: CASSQGVGSNQPQHF. DNA of the CDR3: TGTGCCAGCAGCCAGGGGGTTGGAAGCAATCAGCCCCAGCATTTT. The chain joins TRBV7-8 to TRBJ1-5; TRBD1 aligns across 7 bases. The CDR3 runs to 15 residues. Germline V gene sequence: CDR1 SGHVS, CDR2 FQNEAQ. J was trimmed by 1 base and V by 5 bases; bases with no gene match: 5.

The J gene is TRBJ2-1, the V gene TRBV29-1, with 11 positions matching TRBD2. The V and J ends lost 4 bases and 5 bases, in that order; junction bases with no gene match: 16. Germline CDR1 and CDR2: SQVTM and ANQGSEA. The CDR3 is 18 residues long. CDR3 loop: CSVARLGLTSGSNNEQFF. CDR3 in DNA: TGCAGCGTTGCCCGCCTAGGCCTAACTAGCGGGAGCAACAATGAGCAGTTCTTC.

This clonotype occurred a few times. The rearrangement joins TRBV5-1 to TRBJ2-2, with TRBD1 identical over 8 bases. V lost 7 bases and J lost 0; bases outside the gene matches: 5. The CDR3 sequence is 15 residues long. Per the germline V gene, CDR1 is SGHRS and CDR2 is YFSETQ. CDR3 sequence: CASAQGVTNTGELFF. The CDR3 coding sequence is TGCGCCAGCGCACAGGGGGTCACGAACACCGGGGAGCTGTTTTTT.